This entry concerns a single TCR beta chain. The target antigen is unknown. This sample is drawn from a study of cytomegalovirus exposure and HLA in healthy donors. CDR1 KGHSH and CDR2 LQKENI come from the germline V gene. Trimming shortened V by 5 bases and J by 1 base, and 18 bases separated the two germline ends. The CDR3 totals 16 residues. Study observations and caveats: The classifier reportedly diagnosed cytomegalovirus status with high sensitivity and specificity.

TCRdb's table, derived via immunoSEQ multiplex PCR, lists solely in-frame clones and lacks some. The data contain just under 75,000 clones, about 93% of them singletons. The source material was PBMCs. The sequence was collected from a woman aged 18-29 years in good health and CMV-seropositive. The chain carries TRBV18 and TRBJ2-7, with D possibly TRBD2 on 6 matching bases. The CDR3 nucleotides are TGTGCCAGCTCAACACTCGGGGGTAATAAGTCCTACGAGCAGTACTTC. Translation: CASSTLGGNKSYEQYF. The full variable domain, in which reference TRBV18 and TRBJ2-7 provide the parts outside the CDR3, is NAGVMQNPRHLVRRRGQEARLRCSPMKGHSHVYWYRQLPEEGLKFMVYLQKENIIDESGMPKERFSAEFPKEGPSILRIQQVVRGDSAAYFCASSTLGGNKSYEQYFGPGTRLTVT.